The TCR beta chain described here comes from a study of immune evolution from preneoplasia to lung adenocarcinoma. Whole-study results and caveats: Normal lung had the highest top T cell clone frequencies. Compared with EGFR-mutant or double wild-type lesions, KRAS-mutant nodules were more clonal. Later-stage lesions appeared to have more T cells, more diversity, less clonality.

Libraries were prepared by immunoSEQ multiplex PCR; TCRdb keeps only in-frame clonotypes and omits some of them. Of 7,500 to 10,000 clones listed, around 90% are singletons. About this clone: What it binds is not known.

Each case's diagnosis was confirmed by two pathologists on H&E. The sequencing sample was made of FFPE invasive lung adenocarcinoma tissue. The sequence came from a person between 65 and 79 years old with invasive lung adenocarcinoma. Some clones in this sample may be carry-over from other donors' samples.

Here the CDR3 DNA reads TGTGCCAGCAGTGGTGCAGCGGGAGGGCAGCACGGGGAGCTGTTTTTT. Amino acid sequence: CASSGAAGGQHGELFF. The chain joins TRBV28 to TRBJ2-2; TRBD2 matches at 10 bases. The CDR3 totals 16 residues. Germline CDR1 is MDHEN and CDR2 is SYDVKM. The V gene end was trimmed by 5 bases and the J gene end by 7 bases; junction bases not matched to a gene: 10.